This T cell receptor beta chain was observed in a study of cytomegalovirus exposure and HLA in healthy donors (dated by TCRdb to about 2017). The study in broad terms: An earlier analysis of some 600 of the donors reported roughly 300 Gb of sequence data and 117 million unique TCR beta sequences obtained from approximately 180 million T cells. Approximately 310 gigabases of sequencing data and 75 million to 85 million unique TCR sequences made up an early release that covered several hundred HLA-typed donors. Of the roughly 400 genotyped donors, approximately 80% were placed in the genetic ancestry cluster associated with self-reported Caucasian donors. The study aimed to test whether signatures of past pathogen exposure could be identified by cataloging public T cell receptors. The T cell repertoires of 670 or so subjects were profiled by immunosequencing and related to cytomegalovirus serostatus. Besides the first cohort of roughly 700 subjects, a separate validation cohort made up of over 95 different subjects was used. The study combined high-throughput TCR immunosequencing, statistical association of individual TCRs with disease status, and machine learning to predict cytomegalovirus infection status. A later analysis re-examined previously published TCR beta repertoires from 610 or so donors and added high-resolution HLA genotyping to investigate patterns of TCR occurrence. In the later analysis, no new phenotypic data were used to find candidate immune exposures; instead, reliance was placed on TCR beta sequences and their occurrence across donors. In an earlier analysis of roughly 600 of the donors, high-throughput TCR beta sequencing was used to judge whether each TCR beta V gene segment behaved as functional or pseudogenic. Alongside the repertoire data, information on donor age, sex, ethnicity and CMV serostatus was compiled. In a later genetic analysis, genome-wide SNP genotypes for about 65% of the 666 donors were used, and that subset was treated as a discovery cohort. All discovery cohort repertoires had been generated on a single sequencing platform. HLA typing included class I and class II loci at four-digit resolution. The number of donors typed differed by locus, with 629-630 for A, B, C, DRB1 and DQB1, over 500 for DQA1, over 600 for DPA1, and around 450 for DPB1. Five DR-DQ haplotypes were handled as single units for association and clustering because linkage in the cohort was strong. Among some 410 genotyped donors of the cohort, an average of roughly 230,000 unique TCR beta nucleotide sequences was sequenced per donor, of which about 19% were non-productive.

Beyond this particular receptor, the publication reports: This cohort had only TCR beta chains sequenced, and the lack of alpha or paired-chain data limited which features could be detected. When HLA alleles, especially DR and DQ, strongly co-occurred, attributing TCR associations to individual alleles was difficult. A cluster of highly shared sequence variants was judged likely to be a technical artifact of the sequencing pipeline. Because some donors lacked HLA typing at each locus, the association tests relied only on the typed subset. A later analysis associated about 17,000 TCR beta sequences with specific HLA alleles at a false discovery rate of 0.05. A later analysis found that TCR association rates varied across HLA loci, with DRB1 alleles showing the most associated TCRs and HLA-C alleles the fewest. According to the authors, the approach could potentially be generalized to other disease states and immunological phenotypes. A later analysis found that HLA-associated TCR beta chains were more clonally expanded and had lower generation probabilities than equally common non-associated chains. Because the 87-base-pair reads could not distinguish some IMGT-functional V segments, including TRBV6-2 and TRBV6-3, those segments were excluded. While some public TCRs were present in many individuals, most TCR sequences turned up only very rarely across donors. The study gave a list of 150 to 200 TCR beta chains associated with cytomegalovirus. A further reported finding was that TCR beta sequences accurately predicted the HLA-A and HLA-B alleles for most subjects in the first cohort. Because counts were too low, about 18 rarely observed V segments, including chromosome 9 orphons, were left out of the earlier analysis of 587 of the donors. The only immune exposure information available for the cohort was CMV serostatus. In a later analysis, several top co-occurrence clusters were reported to appear linked to parvovirus B19, influenza, CMV and Epstein-Barr virus. An earlier analysis of approximately 600 of the donors showed that most TCR beta V segments appeared in productive rearrangements either about 87% or about 30% of the time, which broadly matched IMGT annotations. In vitro tests confirmed that a few of the cytomegalovirus-associated TCR beta chains recognize cytomegalovirus antigens. The classifier was reported to diagnose cytomegalovirus status with high specificity and sensitivity in both the original cohort and the validation cohort. In a later genetic analysis, fewer N-insertions in productive TCRs were reported among donors in an Asian-associated ancestry cluster than the roughly 700-donor mean. Linkage disequilibrium might explain the correlated functional status among segregating V segments, but an unknown experimental factor could not be ruled out. V-gene and J-gene trimming of TCR beta chains was associated with a missense DCLRE1C variant in a later genetic analysis, and the association was replicated in an independent cohort. Most CMV-associated TCR beta chains appeared to be HLA-restricted in a later analysis, and the HLA associations seemed to be driven largely by CMV exposure. Sequencing depth was assumed to be roughly uniform across donors in the presence/absence analyses, though that assumption may not hold.

About this clone itself: The specificity of this receptor is unknown. It has no much larger one-base neighbor in the sample; base qualities were not kept.

Library creation used the immunoSEQ multiplex PCR assay. For the multiplex PCR, a mixture combining 60 forward primers for TCR Vbeta segments and 13 reverse primers for TCR Jbeta segments was used. The CDR3 region of rearranged TCR beta genes was amplified from genomic DNA by a multiplex PCR assay. The amplified TCR beta libraries were sequenced on the Illumina HiSeq System as 87-base-pair reads. The paper's data handling went like this. A later analysis tallied around 82 million unique TCR beta chains across the 700 or so repertoires, and about 12 million of those chains were shared by two or more donors. Raw reads were error-corrected and collapsed into unique sequences with a nearest-neighbor algorithm that merged closely related sequences to remove PCR and sequencing errors. To assign V, D and J gene segments, CDR3 sequences were aligned to IMGT reference sequences. For a sequence to be retained, a match of at least six nucleotides was required to both a V gene segment and a J gene segment. Rearrangements were called productive when the CDR3 lacked stop codons and stayed in frame with V and J; all others were non-productive. CDR3 was defined by IMGT convention, running from the second conserved V-encoded cysteine to the conserved J-encoded phenylalanine. Sequences without an unambiguous match to a single V gene segment were excluded from the earlier analysis of almost 600 of the donors. An earlier analysis of a few hundred of the donors called V segments functional above 56.7% productive rearrangements and segregating when the between-donor standard deviation exceeded 5%. A statistical classification framework was developed to diagnose cytomegalovirus status using the catalog of TCR beta chain sequences. In a later analysis, V and J genes were assigned by comparing TCR nucleotide sequences against IMGT/GENE-DB human TR gene sequences. The TCRdist pipeline was used in a later analysis to assign CDR3 sequences and most-parsimonious VDJ recombination scenarios. A later analysis defined each TCR beta chain by its CDR3 amino acid sequence plus V-gene family, and excluded reads lacking a unique V-gene family. To address suspected cross-contamination and a sequencing artifact, a later analysis removed some 620 highly shared, low-generation-probability nucleotide sequences. For each public chain, a later analysis derived a clonal expansion index from normalized ranks of inferred template counts within each repertoire. A later analysis computed generation probabilities with a VDJ recombination model fitted to out-of-frame rearrangements, and checked the results against IGoR. Hypergeometric tests were used in a later analysis to score TCR-TCR, TCR-HLA and TCR-CMV co-occurrence, with a repertoire-size bias correction applied to the TCR pairs. False discovery rates were estimated in a later analysis by permuting HLA or CMV assignments 20 times. In a later analysis, co-occurring TCRs were grouped using DBSCAN, and TCRdist sequence similarity was added for clustering within HLA-allele-positive subsets. Co-occurrence clustering excluded repertoires with fewer than 30,000 or more than 120,000 public chains, plus five with anomalous nucleotide sharing. The source is immuneACCESS, and TCRdb retained only in-frame sequences with V and J called. Part of the clones is not carried over; for the studies checked, unresolved V genes explain less than half of this, and the remainder is unexplained. The V and J calls and clone size come from that table; D and trimming were worked out from the DNA. The sample table lists some 140,000 clones, 73% of them with a count of one. The biggest ten clones account for around 1.2% of the sample.

The cohort consisted of fewer than 700 healthy bone marrow donors. Cohort members were all nominally healthy when sampled, although unrecorded immune exposures were likely present. The donor was CMV seronegative and was included in the group of around 320 seronegative cohort members. Each donor provided a peripheral blood sample, and peripheral blood mononuclear cells were used for TCR beta sequencing. The Qiagen DNeasy Blood Extraction Kit was used to extract genomic DNA from the blood cell samples. The germline V gene sets CDR1 to SGHRS and CDR2 to YFSETQ. The CDR3 sequence holds 15 residues, the cysteine and phenylalanine included. Left in the record is the CDR3 DNA by itself, 45 bases read in frame from the first base. Germline trimming: 7 bases from V, 4 bases from J; junction bases outside gene matches: 11.

The chain is encoded by TRBV5-1 joined to TRBJ1-3; 7 nucleotides in the junction match TRBD1. The source is a woman aged 40 to 50 in good health and CMV-seronegative. The specimen sequenced was PBMCs. The CDR3 is CASCTLPGQGNTIYF. The nucleotides are TGCGCCAGCTGTACTCTGCCGGGACAGGGAAACACCATATATTTT.